This is a list of T cell receptor beta chains from one sample in a study of T-cell memory formation after mild COVID-19. TCRdb used MiXCR to reprocess the 5' RACE reads, holding one entry per CDR3 protein. The sample lists 550,000 to 600,000 distinct CDR3 sequences; around a sixth were seen once. The material sequenced was PBMCs or a T cell subset sorted from them (not recorded which). The receptors were gathered from an adult woman who had mild COVID-19 (a few samples of this study predate the infection). Cell type and time point are not known. CDR3s include the opening cysteine and the closing phenylalanine or tryptophan. The D gene is left open where the match is weak. Size values are once, few and many counts, or a class for expanded clones, and some rows have none.

v_call	clone_size	d_call	j_call	cdr3_aa	cdr3_nt
TRBV4-2	once	NA	TRBJ2-1	CASSQNWEYSYNEQFF	TGTGCCAGCAGCCAAAACTGGGAGTACTCCTACAATGAGCAGTTCTTC
TRBV6-6	few	NA	TRBJ2-1	CASIGASSYNEQFF	TGTGCCAGCATTGGCGCTAGCTCCTACAATGAGCAGTTCTTC
TRBV29-1	few	NA	TRBJ2-7	CSVRGPGAYEQYF	TGCAGCGTTAGAGGACCGGGAGCCTACGAGCAGTACTTC
TRBV10-3	few	NA	TRBJ1-2	CAISEKNNYGYTF	TGTGCCATCAGTGAGAAAAATAACTATGGCTACACCTTC
TRBV12-3/TRBV12-4	many	NA	TRBJ2-4	CASSPKNIQYF	TGTGCCAGCAGTCCAAAAAACATTCAGTACTTC
TRBV15	few	TRBD2	TRBJ2-7	CATSSTGGSYEQYF	TGTGCCACCAGCAGTACGGGGGGTTCCTACGAGCAGTACTTC
TRBV7-9	few	NA	TRBJ2-3	CASSLLSGSTDTQYF	TGTGCCAGCAGCTTATTGAGCGGAAGCACAGATACGCAGTATTTT
TRBV3-1	NA	NA	TRBJ1-1	CASSQELQLNTEAFF	TGTGCCAGCAGCCAAGAACTACAGCTGAACACTGAAGCTTTCTTT
TRBV20-1	NA	TRBD1	TRBJ2-2	CSALVALGQESNTGELFF	TGCAGTGCCCTAGTCGCCCTGGGACAGGAATCGAACACCGGGGAGCTGTTTTTT
TRBV5-6	NA	NA	TRBJ2-1	CASSLVQPGDEQFF	TGTGCCAGCAGCTTGGTCCAGCCTGGGGATGAGCAGTTCTTC
TRBV15	NA	NA	TRBJ2-7	CATSREAGYEQYF	TGTGCCACCAGCAGAGAAGCAGGCTACGAGCAGTACTTC
TRBV12-3/TRBV12-4	many	NA	TRBJ2-7	CASSLETGHEQYF	TGTGCCAGCAGTTTGGAAACGGGGCACGAGCAGTACTTC
TRBV12-3/TRBV12-4	few	TRBD1	TRBJ1-1	CASTLGQGLNTEAFF	TGTGCCAGCACCTTAGGACAGGGGCTGAACACTGAAGCTTTCTTT
TRBV28	few	TRBD1	TRBJ2-1	CASAGTVYNEQFF	TGTGCCAGCGCCGGGACAGTCTACAATGAGCAGTTCTTC
TRBV7-9	few	TRBD1	TRBJ2-6	CASSPRQGTGANVLTF	TGTGCCAGCAGCCCGAGACAGGGCACTGGGGCCAACGTCCTGACTTTC
TRBV4-1	NA	NA	TRBJ1-4	CASSFDAANEKLFF	TGCGCCAGCAGCTTCGACGCGGCTAATGAAAAACTGTTTTTT
TRBV4-2	few	TRBD2	TRBJ2-5	CASSQVTAGVGETQYF	TGTGCCAGCAGCCAAGTTACGGCGGGAGTGGGGGAGACCCAGTACTTC
TRBV9	few	NA	TRBJ1-5	CASSVEGGSQPQHF	TGTGCCAGCAGCGTAGAAGGGGGATCCCAGCCCCAGCATTTT
TRBV19	few	NA	TRBJ1-2	CASSITSPGNYGYTF	TGTGCCAGTAGTATTACCTCCCCAGGAAACTATGGCTACACCTTC
TRBV5-1	NA	NA	TRBJ2-1	CASSLTGPTYNEQFF	TGCGCCAGCAGCCTGACAGGACCAACCTACAATGAGCAGTTCTTC
TRBV20-1	NA	NA	TRBJ1-2	CSASTSYGYTF	TGCAGTGCTTCAACTTCATATGGCTACACCTTC
TRBV7-9	NA	TRBD1	TRBJ2-7	CASSSSRVRQGREQYF	TGTGCCAGCAGCTCCTCCCGCGTTCGACAGGGGAGGGAGCAGTACTTC
TRBV4-3	few	NA	TRBJ2-5	CASSQEWSGETQYF	TGCGCCAGCAGCCAAGAGTGGTCGGGAGAGACCCAGTACTTC